This T cell receptor beta chain was documented in a study of radiation and T cells in renal cell carcinoma. Between the trimmed V and J ends, which lost 2 bases and 7 bases, there was a span of 9 bases. Germline CDR1 KGHSH, CDR2 LQKENI. This CDR3 has 14 residues. Clones were read by immunoSEQ multiplex PCR, and TCRdb kept only the in-frame ones, dropping some. The table has 100,000 or so clones, less than 90% seen once. This sample's time point: baseline pretreatment blood. Stated treatment: 15 Gy SBRT to primary tumor, nephrectomy 4 weeks later. The receptor's source is a man in his fifties with renal cell carcinoma. The rearrangement links TRBV18 to TRBJ1-6; D gene unclear. Sequenced here: blood, sampled from a patient whose treatment included radiotherapy and nephrectomy. The CDR3 coding sequence is TGTGCCAGCTCACCAGAGTTCCTCAATTCACCCCTCCACTTT. This encodes CASSPEFLNSPLHF.